A single TCR beta chain is shown here with its context. The entry originates in a study of early T cells in non-severe SARS-CoV-2 infection. On the study more broadly: The study sequenced bulk RNA from unsorted whole blood, with chains unpaired.

Individual cDNA molecules carried attached unique molecular identifiers. Using its own MiXCR run on the 5' RACE reads, TCRdb lists one record per CDR3 protein. The table shows tens of thousands of distinct CDR3 sequences, with 10% to 15% occurring only once. J gave up 2 bases and V 6 bases, and 9 bases lay outside the gene matches. The CDR3 is 15 amino acids. The germline gives CDR1 SQVTM, CDR2 ANQGSEA. This receptor was obtained from an adult who was a healthcare worker with PCR-confirmed SARS-CoV-2 infection or an uninfected control (not recorded which). This chain links TRBV29-1 with TRBJ2-1; 8 positions agree with TRBD1. The sample comprised whole blood. The chain's CDR3 is CSVRTGNLAYNEQFF. The CDR3 DNA reads as TGCAGCGTCAGGACAGGGAACCTAGCCTACAATGAGCAGTTCTTC.